Presented here are 23 T cell receptor beta chains from one specimen sequenced in a study of blood T cell repertoires in COVID-19. Sequencing was performed with immunoSEQ multiplex PCR; in TCRdb, only in-frame clones are kept and a portion is missing. The sample yields about 24,000 clones, 75% to 90% seen once. Material: peripheral blood. These receptors came from an elderly woman with active or convalescent COVID-19.

The chain uses TRBV6-1 and TRBJ1-5, with no clear D. Looked up from germline, CDR1 is MNHNS and CDR2 is SASEGT. V was shortened by 0 bases and J by 5 bases, with 5 bases between the two germline ends. The CDR3 sequence is 13 residues long. The CDR3 reads CASSEAGDQPQHF. In DNA, the CDR3 is TGTGCCAGCAGTGAAGCGGGCGATCAGCCCCAGCATTTT.

V usage is TRBV7-9 and J usage is TRBJ1-1; 10 bases map to TRBD1. The germline CDR1 and CDR2 sequences are SEHNR and FQNEAQ (reference sequence). The CDR3 has 15 residues. J was trimmed by 2 bases and V by 5 bases; bases with no gene match: 5. The CDR3 region has the DNA TGTGCCAGCAGCACCCGACAGGGGGCAAACACTGAAGCTTTCTTT. Its translation: CASSTRQGANTEAFF.

This chain links TRBV3-1 (or the pseudogene TRBV3-2) with TRBJ1-2; possibly TRBD1 for D (5 bases). Trimming pared 4 bases from V and 4 bases from J, leaving 10 bases between. Germline assignment: CDR1 LGHDT and CDR2 YNNKEL (reference sequence). This CDR3 has 13 residues. The CDR3 reads CASSRPGGYGYTF. The CDR3, as DNA: TGTGCCAGCAGCCGCCCGGGGGGCTATGGCTACACCTTC.

The V and J genes are TRBV7-9 and TRBJ2-7; 12 bases line up with TRBD1. Germline CDR1 SEHNR, CDR2 FQNEAQ (reference sequence). V dropped 5 bases and J dropped 5; count of bases not matched to a gene: 4. The CDR3 consists of 14 residues. CDR3: CASSPGTGGDEQYF. The CDR3, as DNA: TGTGCCAGCAGCCCCGGGACAGGGGGCGACGAGCAGTACTTC.

The genes are TRBV7-3 and TRBJ2-2; D remains unclear. The CDR3 sequence is 16 residues long. CDR1 SGHTA and CDR2 FQGTGA come from the germline V gene. With 4 bases removed from V and 1 base from J, the gap between germline ends came to 13 bases. CDR3 DNA: TGTGCCAGCAGCTCCCAGGCCCCCGGGAACACCGGGGAGCTGTTTTTT. As protein: CASSSQAPGNTGELFF.

Details on this clone: One end of the junction fails to match germline, which may point to a read error. The CDR3 reads CASTVGTKYGYTF. CDR3 DNA: TGTGCCAGCACTGTTGGGACTAAGTATGGCTACACCTTC. The genes are TRBV12-3 or TRBV12-4 and TRBJ1-2, with D possibly matching TRBD1 (5 bases). The CDR3 loop spans 13 amino acids.

The chain carries TRBV3-1 (or the pseudogene TRBV3-2) and TRBJ1-3; D is uncertain. Per the germline V gene, CDR1 is LGHDT and CDR2 is YNNKEL (reference sequence). The V and J ends lost 1 base and 4 bases respectively, with 14 bases between them. This CDR3 is built from 16 residues. The CDR3 here is CASSQGSAEGGNTIYF. CDR3 sequence (DNA): TGTGCCAGCAGCCAAGGGTCGGCTGAGGGCGGAAACACCATATATTTT.

Comment on this clone: This same CDR3 is encoded by further DNA sequences in the sample. V gene TRBV29-1 combines with J gene TRBJ1-1; D gene uncertain. Germline values: CDR1 SQVTM, CDR2 ANQGSEA. The CDR3 loop spans 12 amino acids. V was shortened by 3 bases and J by 2 bases, with 7 bases between the two germline ends. The CDR3 sequence: CSVDRGNTEAFF. CDR3 sequence (DNA): TGCAGCGTTGATAGAGGAAACACTGAAGCTTTCTTT.

The chain employs TRBV3-1 (or the pseudogene TRBV3-2) and TRBJ1-3, with 8 bases aligning to TRBD1. The CDR3 loop spans 15 amino acids. Germline V gene data show CDR1 as LGHDT and CDR2 as YNNKEL (reference sequence). V lost 2 bases and J lost 6; bases outside the gene matches: 6. CDR3 bases: TGTGCCAGCAGCCAATCAGGGGGCCCTGCAAACACCATATATTTT. Translation: CASSQSGGPANTIYF.

V usage is TRBV5-6 and J usage is TRBJ2-1, with 7 nucleotides matching TRBD2. Trimming cost V 4 bases and J 4 bases; bases outside gene matches: 11. The CDR3 extends over 16 amino acids. Germline V gene sequence: CDR1 SGHDT, CDR2 YYEEEE. For the CDR3, the DNA is TGTGCCAGCAGCCCCGGAGGCGGGAGTGTTTACAATGAGCAGTTCTTC. It specifies CASSPGGGSVYNEQFF.

The rearrangement links TRBV7-3 to TRBJ2-7, with 16 bases aligning to TRBD2. Trimming removed 8 bases from V and 12 bases from J; junction bases left unmatched: 7. Germline CDR1 reads SGHTA; CDR2 reads FQGTGA. The CDR3 covers 13 residues. The DNA for the CDR3 is TGTGCCAGCTCGGGACTAGCGGGAGGGGTTCCGTACTTC. Translating gives CASSGLAGGVPYF.

This rearrangement joins TRBV27 to TRBJ2-6, with TRBD1 matching 9 bases. Germline V CDR1 and CDR2: MNHEY, SMNVEV (reference sequence). The CDR3 covers 20 residues. J was trimmed by 1 base and V by 2 bases; bases with no gene match: 12. CDR3 amino acids: CASSLGSRGQGSSGANVLTF. In DNA form, the CDR3 reads TGTGCCAGCAGTTTAGGGAGCCGGGGACAGGGATCTTCTGGGGCCAACGTCCTGACTTTC.

J is TRBJ2-7 and V is TRBV27; 12 bases agree with TRBD2. CDR3 length equals 17 residues. CDR1 is MNHEY and CDR2 is SMNVEV in the germline V gene (reference sequence). V gave up 6 bases and J gave up 3 bases; unmatched junction bases: 12. The CDR3 DNA follows: TGTGCCAGCAGCTTAAAGAGGACTAGCGGGGCATTCTACGAGCAGTACTTC. Protein: CASSLKRTSGAFYEQYF.

CDR3 bases: TGTGCCAGCAGCTATGACAAGAGCTCCTACAATGAGCAGTTCTTC. Protein: CASSYDKSSYNEQFF. The J gene is TRBJ2-1, the V gene TRBV7-3; no definite D call. This CDR3 contains 15 residues. Germline V gives CDR1 SGHTA, CDR2 FQGTGA. V was shortened by 4 bases and J by 0 bases, with 10 bases between the two germline ends.

Written as DNA, the CDR3 is TGTGCCAGTAGTGGAATCCTCGGACAGGGACACTATGGCTACACCTTC. Translated: CASSGILGQGHYGYTF. The V and J genes are TRBV19 and TRBJ1-2, with 8 bases lining up with TRBD1. J was trimmed by 3 bases and V by 5 bases; bases with no gene match: 11. The CDR3 runs 16 residues. Germline values: CDR1 LNHDA, CDR2 SQIVND (reference sequence).

The chain has TRBV19 and TRBJ2-4; D not certain. This CDR3 is built from 14 residues. The V gene lost 7 bases and the J gene lost 3 bases, with 13 bases spanning the gap. Germline V CDR1 and CDR2: LNHDA, SQIVND (reference sequence). CDR3 DNA: TGTGCCAGTAACAACAGCCCAAACAAAAACATTCAGTACTTC. Encoded protein: CASNNSPNKNIQYF.

The genes are TRBV6-5 and TRBJ1-1, with 8 nucleotides matching TRBD1. With 6 bases clipped from V and 4 bases from J, the junction kept 4 bases outside the gene matches. Germline-derived CDR1 and CDR2 are MNHEY and SVGAGI. This CDR3 comprises 13 residues. The CDR3 DNA follows: TGTGCCAGCAGGGACAGGGACTTCACTGAAGCTTTCTTT. Its protein product is CASRDRDFTEAFF.

This CDR3 reads CASRIFGQGKEPQHF. As DNA, the CDR3 is TGTGCCAGCAGAATCTTTGGACAGGGTAAAGAACCCCAGCATTTT. V is TRBV2 and J is TRBJ1-5; 8 bases line up with TRBD1. CDR1 is SNHLY, CDR2 FYNNEI, per germline. This CDR3 spans 15 amino acids. V trimming: 6 bases; J trimming: 10 bases; junction bases outside the gene matches: 14. The variable domain in full, completed from reference TRBV2 and TRBJ1-5, reads EPEVTQTPSHQVTQMGQEVILRCVPISNHLYFYWYRQILGQKVEFLVSFYNNEISEKSEIFDDQFSVERPDGSNFTLKIRSTKLEDSAMYFCASRIFGQGKEPQHFGDGTRLSIL.

The chain has TRBV5-5 and TRBJ2-7; tentative D call: TRBD1 (6 bases). V was pared by 4 bases and J by 0 bases, with 11 bases between. This CDR3 region has 14 residues. Germline-derived CDR1 and CDR2 are SGHKS and YYEKEE (reference sequence). The CDR3 loop reads CASSLRQDSYEQYF. CDR3 coding DNA: TGTGCCAGCAGCCTAAGACAGGACTCCTACGAGCAGTACTTC.

The chain combines TRBV3-1 (or the pseudogene TRBV3-2) with TRBJ2-5, with a tentative D call TRBD1 (6 bases). CDR3 length: 16 amino acids. CDR1 LGHDT and CDR2 YNNKEL come from the germline V gene (reference sequence). Trimming stripped 3 bases from V and 2 bases from J, with 16 bases between. The CDR3 bases are TGTGCCAGCAGCCACGGACAGACAGGAGTTCAAGAGACCCAGTACTTC. As protein: CASSHGQTGVQETQYF.

The chain combines TRBV18 with TRBJ1-3; D perhaps matches TRBD1 (5 bases). Looked up from germline, CDR1 is KGHSH and CDR2 is LQKENI. The V gene lost 6 bases and the J gene lost 3 bases, with 12 bases spanning the gap. The CDR3 covers 14 residues. CDR3 in DNA: TGTGCCAGCTCCCCCGACAGAGTTGGAAACACCATATATTTT. This translates into CASSPDRVGNTIYF.

This sequence joins TRBV19 and TRBJ2-7, with 9 positions matching TRBD1. With 5 bases clipped from V and 4 bases from J, the junction kept 18 bases outside the gene matches. This CDR3 is built from 18 residues. Germline V gives CDR1 LNHDA, CDR2 SQIVND (reference sequence). The DNA for the CDR3 is TGTGCCAGTAGTCGGAACCCGCCAAACAGGGGGCAGTCTTACGAGCAGTACTTC. The encoded protein is CASSRNPPNRGQSYEQYF.

This clone was recorded only once. The chain has TRBV18 and TRBJ2-2, with 7 nucleotides matching TRBD1. Germline CDR1 is KGHSH and CDR2 is LQKENI. The trim removed 1 base at V and 0 bases at J, leaving 5 bases unmatched. CDR3 length: 17 amino acids. Here the CDR3 reads CASSPQRDSANTGELFF. The CDR3 region has the DNA TGTGCCAGCTCACCACAACGGGACAGCGCGAACACCGGGGAGCTGTTTTTT.